The clone carrying this T cell receptor beta chain was detected only a few times. It was RNA transcripts that yielded the amplified TCR beta CDR3 regions. HTBI primers were the set used in a first-round RT-PCR of the TCR CDR3. Via MiXCR, TCRdb re-called the multiplex PCR reads, giving one row per CDR3 protein. The profile shows some 350,000 distinct CDR3 sequences, around 15% of them singletons. These data come from a study of T cells in Graves' hyperthyroidism and ophthalmopathy. With duration under 3 months, ophthalmopathy was active: Clinical Activity Score at least 3, NOSPECS at least 4. The CDR3 totals 14 residues. V was clipped by 4 bases and J by 3 bases, with 13 bases between them. Germline CDR1 and CDR2: MDHEN and SYDVKM.

The clonotype comes from a woman in her forties with Graves' ophthalmopathy. The material sequenced was blood. V and J are TRBV28 and TRBJ2-7; TRBD2 might be the D (5 bases). This CDR3 is CASSSLGPDYEQYF. The CDR3 nucleotides are TGTGCCAGCAGTTCACTAGGACCGGACTACGAGCAGTACTTC.